This T cell receptor beta chain was obtained from a study of T cells in Graves' hyperthyroidism and ophthalmopathy. Study conclusions and caveats: Blood also contained most expanded thyroid clonotypes above 0.001.

The CDR3 has 12 residues. Looked up from germline, CDR1 is SQVTM and CDR2 is ANQGSEA. Trimming shortened V by 5 bases and J by 4 bases, and 11 bases separated the two germline ends. Cells are PBMCs isolated from over 7.5 ml of fresh blood. RNA transcripts served as the template for amplifying TCR beta CDR3 regions. An initial round of RT-PCR targeting the TCR CDR3 relied on the HTBI primer set. MiXCR, run by TCRdb on the multiplex PCR reads, gives a single entry per CDR3 protein. The sample has roughly 240,000 distinct CDR3 sequences, 16% seen once. This clonotype was seen many times. The antigen is not known.

The rearrangement uses TRBV29-1 and TRBJ1-1; no reliable D call. The clonotype comes from a woman aged 18-35 years with Graves' ophthalmopathy. What was sequenced was blood. This chain's CDR3 is CSVPLGGTEAFF. DNA of the CDR3: TGCAGCGTTCCTTTGGGCGGCACTGAAGCTTTCTTT. The entire variable domain, with the rest obtained from reference TRBV29-1 and TRBJ1-1, is as follows: SAVISQKPSRDICQRGTSLTIQCQVDSQVTMMFWYRQQPGQSLTLIATANQGSEATYESGFVIDKFPISRPNLTFSTLTVSNMSPEDSSIYLCSVPLGGTEAFFGQGTRLTVV.